The 12 T cell receptor beta chains below all came from one sample that was sequenced in a study of T cell responses to AZD1222 COVID-19 vaccine. Profiling relied on immunoSEQ multiplex PCR, and the TCRdb table lists in-frame clones only, not all of them. The profile shows about 96,000 clones, 89% of them singletons. The sequenced sample was peripheral blood, obtained on day 0 of AZD1222 vaccination. These receptors originate from an adult in good health.

CDR3 amino acids: CASSVGDRGYNNEQFF. DNA of the CDR3: TGTGCCAGCAGCGTAGGGGACAGGGGCTACAACAATGAGCAGTTCTTC. The chain recombines TRBV9 with TRBJ2-1; 10 bases map to TRBD1. V lost 0 bases and J lost 5; bases outside the gene matches: 5. Germline lookup yields CDR1 SGDLS and CDR2 YYNGEE. The length of the CDR3 is 16 residues.

The V and J genes are TRBV7-3 and TRBJ2-1, with D uncertain. Trimming pared 0 bases from V and 0 bases from J, leaving 9 bases between. Germline V gene lookup returns CDR1 SGHTA and CDR2 FQGTGA. The CDR3 totals 16 residues. The CDR3 nucleotides are TGTGCCAGCAGCTTAACTCGGCCGAGCTCCTACAATGAGCAGTTCTTC. It is translated as CASSLTRPSSYNEQFF.

The chain carries TRBV20-1 and TRBJ2-7; the match to TRBD2 covers 8 bases. The CDR3 contains 18 residues. The germline gives CDR1 DFQATT, CDR2 SNEGSKA (reference sequence). V gave up 3 bases and J gave up 2 bases; unmatched junction bases: 18. The CDR3 protein is CSASLARDAGGWTYEQYF. The CDR3 DNA follows: TGCAGTGCTAGTTTGGCTCGGGACGCGGGGGGCTGGACCTACGAGCAGTACTTC.

This clone occurred once. V is TRBV20-1 and J is TRBJ2-1; maybe TRBD2 (5 bases). V shed 3 bases and J shed 9 bases, with 6 bases lying between them. Germline CDR1 and CDR2: DFQATT and SNEGSKA (reference sequence). CDR3 length: 10 residues. CDR3 coding DNA: TGCAGTGCTAGGAGCGGTGAGCAGTTCTTC. Protein product: CSARSGEQFF.

This chain uses TRBV16 with TRBJ1-5, with D perhaps TRBD1 (5 bases). V gave up 4 bases and J gave up 4 bases, with 14 bases separating them. The CDR3 has 15 amino acids. Germline CDR1 reads KGHSY; CDR2 reads FQNENV. The CDR3 here is CASSPPRQRNQPQHF. The CDR3 coding sequence is TGTGCCAGCAGCCCCCCGAGACAGAGAAATCAGCCCCAGCATTTT.

The rearrangement uses TRBV4-2 and TRBJ1-2; no reliable D call. This CDR3 spans 16 amino acids. The germline gives CDR1 LGHNA, CDR2 YNFKEQ. The germline V and J ends were trimmed by 0 bases and 2 bases, with 13 bases remaining between them. The CDR3 loop reads CASSQEKTGENYGYTF. In DNA form, the CDR3 reads TGTGCCAGCAGCCAAGAAAAGACCGGGGAGAACTATGGCTACACCTTC.

The V and J genes are TRBV7-8 and TRBJ1-5; maybe TRBD1 (6 bases). The V end lost 5 bases, the J end lost 6 bases, and 17 bases lay between the germline ends. This CDR3 region has 15 residues. The germline CDR1 and CDR2 sequences are SGHVS and FQNEAQ. The CDR3 is CASSQTRGEGQPQHF. The CDR3 nucleotides read TGTGCCAGCAGCCAGACAAGGGGGGAAGGTCAGCCCCAGCATTTT.

This chain connects TRBV12-3 or TRBV12-4 to TRBJ1-1; perhaps TRBD1 as D (5 bases). This CDR3 has 13 amino acids. The V and J ends lost 3 bases and 10 bases respectively, with 15 bases between them. This chain's CDR3 is CASSFRQQTVAFF. In DNA, the CDR3 is TGTGCCAGCAGTTTCAGACAGCAAACGGTAGCTTTCTTT.

This chain uses TRBV18 with TRBJ1-4, with D perhaps TRBD1 (5 bases). The V end lost 6 bases, the J end lost 7 bases, and 18 bases lay between the germline ends. The CDR3 runs to 15 residues. The germline V gene encodes CDR1 KGHSH and CDR2 LQKENI. CDR3 sequence: CASSPSGGSAEKLFF. The DNA of the CDR3 is TGTGCCAGCTCGCCGAGTGGGGGTTCTGCTGAAAAACTGTTTTTT.

The chain uses TRBV7-3 and TRBJ2-3; TRBD1 matches at 7 bases. V lost 5 bases to trimming and J lost 2 bases; unmatched junction nucleotides: 4. Germline-derived CDR1 and CDR2 are SGHTA and FQGTGA. The CDR3 consists of 14 residues. CDR3 loop: CASSPGQNTDTQYF. As DNA, the CDR3 is TGTGCCAGCAGCCCGGGACAGAACACAGATACGCAGTATTTT.

This chain joins TRBV6-5 and TRBJ2-1, with TRBD2 matching over 8 bases. This CDR3 has 14 amino acids. In germline, CDR1 is MNHEY, CDR2 SVGAGI. V lost 8 bases, J lost 3 bases, and 6 bases stayed unmatched. Here the CDR3 reads CASRPSGGYNEQFF. CDR3 DNA sequence: TGTGCCAGCCGCCCCAGCGGGGGCTACAATGAGCAGTTCTTC.

CDR3 bases: TGTGCCAGCAGCTTGACGCCGGGACAGGGGGGAAGCTATGGCTACACCTTC. Protein product: CASSLTPGQGGSYGYTF. The rearrangement uses TRBV5-4 and TRBJ1-2; 11 bases are a match to TRBD1. The CDR3 is 17 residues long. Germline CDR1 SGHNT, CDR2 YYREEE (reference sequence). With V trimmed by 1 base and J by 4 bases, 9 bases remained unmatched.